A selection of T cell receptor beta chains follows, all from one sample in a study of low-dose radiotherapy and immunotherapy resistance in tumors. TCRdb re-called the reads with MiXCR, one entry per CDR3 protein. The table shows about 97,000 distinct CDR3 sequences, with around 21% occurring only once. The source material was PBMCs, sampled after low-dose radiotherapy plus immunotherapy. Receptors originate from a male donor with prostate cancer. CDR3s include the opening cysteine and the closing phenylalanine or tryptophan. The D gene is left open where the match is weak. The size field is filled for only some rows; it gives once, few, many or a size class.

V	D	size	J	DNA	CDR3
TRBV19	TRBD2	many	TRBJ2-7	TGTGCCAGTAGTATGAGCGGACTAGCTGGGGACGAGCAGTACTTC	CASSMSGLAGDEQYF
TRBV7-9	TRBD1	many	TRBJ2-5	TGTGCCAGCAGCCAACAGGGACAGGGGACGCACTACCTGTACTTC	CASSQQGQGTHYLYF
TRBV12-3/TRBV12-4	TRBD2	-	TRBJ2-3	TGTGCCAGCAGTTTGGCTAGCGGAACTTCCACAGATACGCAGTATTTT	CASSLASGTSTDTQYF
TRBV9	-	many	TRBJ1-1	TGTGCCAGCAGCCTTAGTGAGGGGAACACTGAAGCTTTCTTT	CASSLSEGNTEAFF
TRBV19	-	many	TRBJ2-2	TGTGCCAGTAGCCCCTCGTCGGACACCGGGGAGCTGTTTTTT	CASSPSSDTGELFF
TRBV5-1	-	many	TRBJ2-3	TGCGCCAGCAGCTTGGCGGGCCGTTTCGACGGACTGACAAAAGATACGCAGTATTTT	CASSLAGRFDGLTKDTQYF
TRBV11-2	-	-	TRBJ1-5	TGTGCCAGCAGCTTGGGACGATGGGGGTATCAGCCCCAGCATTTT	CASSLGRWGYQPQHF
TRBV18	TRBD1	once	TRBJ2-7	TGTGCCAGCTCAGCCACAGGGGGCCAGAACGAGCAGTACTTC	CASSATGGQNEQYF
TRBV11-1	-	many	TRBJ2-7	TGTGCCAGCAGCATAGGAGGGATCTCCTACGAGCAGTACTTC	CASSIGGISYEQYF
TRBV18	-	-	TRBJ2-1	TGTGCCAGCTCACCACCCTTACCCACCCTCTACAATGAGCAGTTCTTC	CASSPPLPTLYNEQFF
TRBV3-1	-	-	TRBJ2-2	TGTGCCAGCAGCCAAGATGGGGGTTCCCCAACCGGGGAGCTGTTTTTT	CASSQDGGSPTGELFF
TRBV6-2/TRBV6-3	TRBD2	many	TRBJ2-1	TGTGCCAGCAGTTACCCTGCCCTCGGTTTAGCGGGGGCTAAGACCTACAATGAGCAGTTCTTC	CASSYPALGLAGAKTYNEQFF
TRBV27	-	-	TRBJ2-1	TGTGCCAGCAGTTCGGGGCCGTCGTTCTTC	CASSSGPSFF
TRBV20-1	-	many	TRBJ2-2	TGCAGTGCTAGGCTGCGGCAGTCTACCGGGGAGCTGTTTTTT	CSARLRQSTGELFF
TRBV5-4	TRBD2	-	TRBJ2-1	TGTGCCAGCAGCTCCTCTAGCGGTAGCTCCTACAATGAGCAGTTCTTC	CASSSSSGSSYNEQFF
TRBV5-1	-	few	TRBJ2-7	TGCGCCAGCAGCTGGGCAGGGACCTACGAGCAGTACTTC	CASSWAGTYEQYF
TRBV19	TRBD2	-	TRBJ2-1	TGTGCCGCGGGCGTAGCGGGGGGTGAGCAGTTCTTC	CAAGVAGGEQFF
TRBV20-1	TRBD1	many	TRBJ1-2	TGCAGTGCAAAACAGGGGCTCAGAGACGGCTACACCTTC	CSAKQGLRDGYTF
TRBV29-1	-	-	TRBJ2-3	TGCAGCGTTGACCTCGGCAGGGGTTACACAGATACGCAGTATTTT	CSVDLGRGYTDTQYF
TRBV5-1	-	many	TRBJ2-7	TGCGCCAGCAGCTTGGTCAGGGATCACACCTACGAGCAGTACTTC	CASSLVRDHTYEQYF
TRBV9	-	many	TRBJ1-1	TGTGCCAGCAGCGTATCCCTCTTATTTGACAGTTTGAACACTGAAGCTTTCTTT	CASSVSLLFDSLNTEAFF
TRBV20-1	-	-	TRBJ2-7	TGCAGTGCCGGAAGCGGGTCCTCCTACGAGCAGTACTTC	CSAGSGSSYEQYF
TRBV7-2	-	many	TRBJ1-1	TGTGCCAGCAGCCCTAGAGCAGGTGGGCTAGGGTCTGAAGCTTTCTTT	CASSPRAGGLGSEAFF
TRBV7-3	-	few	TRBJ2-1	TGTGCCAGCAGCCGACTGCCGGGACTTAACAATGAGCAGTTCTTC	CASSRLPGLNNEQFF
TRBV7-3	TRBD2	-	TRBJ2-7	TGTGCCAGCAGCTTGACTAGCGGGAGTTTACCCTACGAGCAGTACTTC	CASSLTSGSLPYEQYF
TRBV5-3	TRBD2	many	TRBJ2-3	TGTGCCAGCAGCCCTAGCGGTTCAGATACGCAGTATTTT	CASSPSGSDTQYF
TRBV6-6	-	-	TRBJ1-1	TGTGCCAGCAGTTACTCGGTCCCACAGCCATCCTTCGAAGCTTTCTTT	CASSYSVPQPSFEAFF
TRBV3-1	-	many	TRBJ2-1	TGTGCCAGCAGCCAAGGAGGGTCCATCTTAGGGCAGTTCTTC	CASSQGGSILGQFF
TRBV5-1	-	many	TRBJ2-1	TGCGCCAGCAGCCCCCCGGGGGGCGGGGTCGTTTACAATGAGCAGTTCTTC	CASSPPGGGVVYNEQFF
TRBV20-1	TRBD1	many	TRBJ1-2	TGCAGTGCCCCACCAGGGGGTCATGGCTACACCTTC	CSAPPGGHGYTF
TRBV24-1	-	-	TRBJ2-5	TGTGCCACCAGTGGCCCAGGGAAGACCCAGTACTTC	CATSGPGKTQYF
TRBV4-1	-	-	TRBJ2-5	TGCGCCAGCAGCCAAGATCGGGAGACCCAGTACTTC	CASSQDRETQYF
TRBV27	-	few	TRBJ1-2	TGTGCCAGCAGTCTAGGATCAGGCGGGTCAGGCTACACCTTC	CASSLGSGGSGYTF
TRBV10-1	-	-	TRBJ2-7	TGCGCCAGCAGTGATGGACAGAGGGACGAGCAGTACTTC	CASSDGQRDEQYF
TRBV4-1	-	many	TRBJ1-5	TGCGCCAGCAGCCCTAACAGGGCTGATCAGCCCCAGCATTTT	CASSPNRADQPQHF
TRBV29-1	-	many	TRBJ2-4	TGCAGCGTTGGAAGGGCCAAAAACATTCAGTACTTC	CSVGRAKNIQYF
TRBV12-3/TRBV12-4	-	many	TRBJ1-5	TGTGCCAGCAGTGCCGTTAATCAGCCCCAGCATTTT	CASSAVNQPQHF
TRBV24-1	-	many	TRBJ2-5	TGTGCCACCAGTGATCTTATCCCTACGGAGACCCAGTACTTC	CATSDLIPTETQYF
TRBV20-1	-	many	TRBJ1-6	TGCAGTGCTAGAAAAGGGAGCTCCTATAATTCACCCCTCCACTTT	CSARKGSSYNSPLHF
TRBV4-2	-	-	TRBJ1-4	-	CASSPGQPQEKLFFFFFF
TRBV30	TRBD2	-	TRBJ2-3	TGTGCCTGGAGTATAGCGGGGGGGCAAGATACGCAGTATTTT	CAWSIAGGQDTQYF
TRBV19	-	many	TRBJ2-3	TGTGCCAGCCGAGGGACGGGGTCTAGCACAGATACGCAGTATTTT	CASRGTGSSTDTQYF
TRBV20-1	-	many	TRBJ2-3	TGCAGTGCTAGAAGAGAGGCCTCCCGTCGCCCAGATACGCAGTATTTT	CSARREASRRPDTQYF
TRBV2	-	many	TRBJ2-3	TGTGCCAGCAGTGAGATCGGCTACGGCGGCACAGATACGCAGTATTTT	CASSEIGYGGTDTQYF
TRBV29-1	TRBD1	many	TRBJ1-1	TGCAGCGCCCGTCCCGGGACAGCCAACACTGAAGCTTTCTTT	CSARPGTANTEAFF
TRBV19	TRBD2	-	TRBJ2-2	TGTGCCAGTAGTAAAGGACTAGCGGCGAACACCGGGGAGCTGTTTTTT	CASSKGLAANTGELFF
TRBV5-3	-	-	TRBJ2-1	TGTGCCAGCAGCTGGGCCGGGACCCCATTTAGCTCCTACAATGAGCAGTTCTTC	CASSWAGTPFSSYNEQFF
TRBV3-1	-	-	TRBJ2-7	TGTGCCAGCAGTCGGAACACAGGGAACTCCTACGAGCAGTACTTC	CASSRNTGNSYEQYF
TRBV2	-	-	TRBJ2-3	TGTGCCAGCAGTGAAGTTGGTCACCCCGCCTCGTATTTT	CASSEVGHPASYF
TRBV7-6	TRBD2	many	TRBJ2-1	TGTGCCAGCAGCCTAACTTTTCGGGGGGAGTACAATGAGCAGTTCTTC	CASSLTFRGEYNEQFF
TRBV7-9	TRBD2	-	TRBJ2-3	TGTGCCAGCAGCTTACCGCTAGCGGGGGGCCCCACAGATACGCAGTATTTT	CASSLPLAGGPTDTQYF
TRBV27	-	-	TRBJ1-5	TGTGCCCCGCCTTGGGGGTTGGTCAATCAGCCCCAGCATTTT	CAPPWGLVNQPQHF
TRBV12-3/TRBV12-4	-	-	TRBJ2-2	TGTGCCAGCACAGGGGGGGTTACAGGGTCCGGGGAGCTGTTTTTT	CASTGGVTGSGELFF
TRBV3-1	TRBD1	many	TRBJ1-1	TGTGCCAGCAGCAACCGGGACAGACCAAAGGAAGCTTTCTTT	CASSNRDRPKEAFF